Shown below are 30 T cell receptor beta chains from a single sample sequenced in a study of T cells in Graves' hyperthyroidism and ophthalmopathy. Amplified regions were TCR beta CDR3 sequences from RNA transcripts. HTBI primers were employed in a first-round RT-PCR of the TCR CDR3. TCRdb redid the calling of the multiplex PCR reads with MiXCR, one entry per CDR3 protein. The sample lists 550,000 to 600,000 distinct CDR3 sequences, about half occurring once. The sequenced material came from peripheral blood or thyroid tissue (not recorded which). Source of these receptors: an adult woman with Graves' disease, either hyperthyroidism or ophthalmopathy (not recorded which).

Many counts were recorded for this clonotype. At one of its ends the junction is not consistent with the germline gene, which may arise from a read error. This chain uses TRBV19 with TRBJ1-1, with 10 nucleotides matching TRBD1. The germline V gene has CDR1 LNHDA and CDR2 SQIVND (reference sequence). The CDR3 length is 15 residues. CDR3 sequence reads: CASSLDRGLGTEAFF. CDR3 nucleotide sequence: TGTGCCAGTAGTTTAGACAGGGGGCTGGGCACTGAAGCTTTCTTT.

This clonotype has at least ten counts. The rearrangement joins TRBV7-8 to TRBJ1-5; D unresolved. V lost 5 bases and J 5 bases, leaving 16 bases between the germline ends. CDR1 SGHVS and CDR2 FQNEAQ come from the germline V gene. This CDR3 has 15 amino acids. The CDR3 nucleotides are TGTGCCAGCAGCCTTCGACGGCGGCAGGATCAGCCCCAGCATTTT. It is translated as CASSLRRRQDQPQHF. The full variable domain, completed using reference TRBV7-8 and TRBJ1-5, is GAGVSQSPRYKVAKRGQDVALRCDPISGHVSLFWYQQALGQGPEFLTYFQNEAQLDKSGLPSDRFFAERPEGSVSTLKIQRTQQEDSAVYLCASSLRRRQDQPQHFGDGTRLSIL.

The V gene is TRBV29-1, the J gene TRBJ1-2, with 7 nucleotides matching TRBD1. The trim removed 5 bases at V and 3 bases at J, leaving 6 bases unmatched. CDR3 length: 13 residues. Germline loops: CDR1 SQVTM, CDR2 ANQGSEA. CDR3 nucleotides: TGCAGCGTTAGCGGCAGGGGGGACTATGGCTACACCTTC. Residues: CSVSGRGDYGYTF.

This chain uses TRBV20-1 with TRBJ1-5; D unclear. The CDR3 runs to 13 residues. CDR1 is DFQATT and CDR2 is SNEGSKA in the germline V gene (reference sequence). V was pared by 0 bases and J by 14 bases, with 17 bases between. CDR3: CSARDRTSGYEHF. DNA of the CDR3: TGCAGTGCTAGAGATCGGACTAGCGGCTACGAGCATTTT.

The rearrangement links TRBV10-3 to TRBJ2-7; TRBD2 might be the D (5 bases). Between the trimmed V and J ends, which lost 4 bases and 6 bases, there was a span of 19 bases. Germline CDR1 and CDR2: ENHRY and SYGVKD. CDR3 length equals 15 residues. The CDR3 protein is CAISGSRAAQGEQYF. DNA of the CDR3: TGTGCCATCAGTGGTAGCCGAGCGGCGCAAGGCGAGCAGTACTTC.

This clonotype turned up a few times. DNA for the CDR3: TGCAGCGTTGTCTTGGCAGGGACTGAAGCTTTCTTT. This gives the protein CSVVLAGTEAFF. This chain connects TRBV29-1 to TRBJ1-1; possibly TRBD1 for D (5 bases). V was trimmed by 4 bases and J by 5 bases, leaving 11 bases between them. CDR3 length: 12 amino acids. CDR1 and CDR2 (germline): SQVTM, ANQGSEA. The whole variable domain, filled in from reference TRBV29-1 and TRBJ1-1, reads SAVISQKPSRDICQRGTSLTIQCQVDSQVTMMFWYRQQPGQSLTLIATANQGSEATYESGFVIDKFPISRPNLTFSTLTVSNMSPEDSSIYLCSVVLAGTEAFFGQGTRLTVV.

This clonotype has a count of ten or more. V and J are TRBV10-3 and TRBJ2-6; a weak D match, TRBD2 (5 bases). Trimming removed 5 bases at V and 0 bases at J, with 14 bases between. This CDR3 has 17 residues. Germline V gives CDR1 ENHRY, CDR2 SYGVKD. The CDR3 DNA reads TGTGCCATCAGTTCTGAGGGTATCAGCTCTGGGGCCAACGTCCTGACTTTC. Translation gives CAISSEGISSGANVLTF.

The chain combines TRBV7-3 with TRBJ2-2; D is ambiguous. The V end was cut by 5 bases, the J end by 8 bases, with 12 bases between. Germline V gives CDR1 SGHTA, CDR2 FQGTGA. The CDR3 consists of 13 residues. The CDR3 spells CASSQEPTGELFF. The CDR3 nucleotides are TGTGCCAGCAGCCAAGAGCCCACAGGGGAGCTGTTTTTT.

In this sample, this clonotype turned up once. V is TRBV7-3 and J is TRBJ2-5, with 13 bases identical to TRBD2. Per germline, CDR1 SGHTA and CDR2 FQGTGA. The CDR3 length is 14 residues. V shed 8 bases and J 4 bases; nucleotides not matched to a gene: 4. The CDR3 region is CASGTSGGGETQYF. In DNA form, the CDR3 reads TGTGCCAGCGGAACTAGCGGGGGGGGAGAGACCCAGTACTTC.

The CDR3 region has the DNA TGTGCCAGCAGTTCGGGAGGAGCTAATGAAAAACTGTTTTTT. It specifies CASSSGGANEKLFF. The genes are TRBV12-3 or TRBV12-4 and TRBJ1-4; D is unclear. Trimming took off 4 bases at V and 3 bases at J, with 9 bases between the two ends. The CDR3 has 14 residues.

This chain uses TRBV5-1 with TRBJ1-1, with D tentatively TRBD1 (6 bases). CDR1 SGHRS and CDR2 YFSETQ come from the germline V gene. With 1 base removed from V and 3 bases from J, the gap between germline ends came to 10 bases. The CDR3 is 14 residues long. The CDR3 loop is CASSLQGPDTEAFF. In DNA form, the CDR3 reads TGCGCCAGCAGCTTGCAGGGGCCGGACACTGAAGCTTTCTTT.

The CDR3 region is CATSDLAVTDTQYF. CDR3 sequence (DNA): TGTGCCACCAGTGATCTAGCGGTCACAGATACGCAGTATTTT. The V and J genes are TRBV24-1 and TRBJ2-3, with 7 nucleotides matching TRBD2. V lost 3 bases to trimming and J lost 2 bases; unmatched junction nucleotides: 1. Germline assignment: CDR1 KGHDR and CDR2 SFDVKD. CDR3 length: 14 amino acids.

In nucleotides, the CDR3 is TGTGCCAGCAGGGCCGGGACAGGGGTGCACTATGGCTACACCTTC. Residues: CASRAGTGVHYGYTF. The chain uses TRBV6-1 and TRBJ1-2, with TRBD1 identical over 10 bases. Germline values: CDR1 MNHNS, CDR2 SASEGT. The CDR3 runs 15 residues. J gave up 3 bases and V 6 bases, and 7 bases lay outside the gene matches.

This clonotype showed up many times. The rearrangement links TRBV27 to TRBJ2-7; 8 nucleotides agree with TRBD1. Per germline, CDR1 MNHEY and CDR2 SMNVEV (reference sequence). V was clipped by 6 bases and J by 6 bases; unmatched bases: 10. The CDR3 length is 14 residues. CDR3 loop: CASRRDRSVGEQYF. In nucleotides, the CDR3 is TGTGCCAGCAGACGGGACAGGTCGGTCGGCGAGCAGTACTTC.

The chain links TRBV29-1 to TRBJ2-7, with 10 bases matching TRBD1. V shed 6 bases and J 4 bases; nucleotides not matched to a gene: 9. In germline, CDR1 is SQVTM, CDR2 ANQGSEA. The CDR3 totals 14 residues. The CDR3 spells CSVRTGGTVYEQYF. CDR3 nucleotides: TGCAGCGTCAGGACAGGGGGAACAGTGTACGAGCAGTACTTC.

On this clonotype: Given a much more abundant clone one base away, this may be a read error. The CDR3, as DNA: TGTGCCAGCACCTGGGACGGGACACACTCTGGAAACACCATATATTTT. This codes for CASTWDGTHSGNTIYF. The chain uses TRBV12-3 or TRBV12-4 and TRBJ1-3, with a weak D call TRBD1 (6 bases). The CDR3 sequence is 16 residues long. Trimming shortened V by 7 bases and J by 0 bases, and 16 bases separated the two germline ends.

This clonotype was recorded a few times. The gene calls are TRBV29-1 and TRBJ1-5; tentative D call: TRBD1 (5 bases). The CDR3 spans 12 residues. The germline V gene has CDR1 SQVTM and CDR2 ANQGSEA. V was cut by 7 bases and J by 6 bases, with 13 bases left in between. The CDR3 is CSAQKGTQPQHF. Written as DNA, the CDR3 is TGCAGCGCCCAGAAAGGGACTCAGCCCCAGCATTTT.

This clonotype was observed at least ten times. This rearrangement joins TRBV4-1 to TRBJ2-5; a possible D gene is TRBD2 (5 bases). Germline lookup yields CDR1 MGHRA and CDR2 YSYEKL. This CDR3 comprises 15 residues. Trimming pared 4 bases from V and 0 bases from J, leaving 12 bases between. The DNA of the CDR3 is TGCGCCAGCAGCCCCTCGGGAAAGTACCAAGAGACCCAGTACTTC. This codes for CASSPSGKYQETQYF.

The chain joins TRBV25-1 to TRBJ1-4; D remains unclear. V lost 6 bases and J 8 bases, leaving 7 bases between the germline ends. The CDR3 loop spans 11 amino acids. The germline gives CDR1 MGHDK, CDR2 SYGVNS. The CDR3 DNA is TGTGCCAGCAGGGTCCTGGAAAAACTGTTTTTT. Its translation: CASRVLEKLFF.

The rearrangement links TRBV2 to TRBJ2-7, with TRBD1 identical over 8 bases. The CDR3 is 16 amino acids. Germline CDR1 reads SNHLY; CDR2 reads FYNNEI. The ends lost 4 bases at V and 5 bases at J; junction bases unmatched: 13. CDR3 bases: TGTGCCAGCAGTGCGCCTTCCGGACAGGGAGGAGACGAGCAGTACTTC. Translating gives CASSAPSGQGGDEQYF.

J is TRBJ2-7 and V is TRBV7-8; TRBD2 matches at 12 bases. The closer fit of TRBJ2-1 to the DNA end suggests the J call may be wrong. CDR1 is SGHVS and CDR2 is FQNEAQ in the germline V gene. The CDR3 spans 14 residues. The CDR3 spells CASRTSGSPNEQFF. The CDR3 region has the DNA TGTGCCAGCAGGACTAGCGGGAGCCCCAATGAGCAGTTCTTC.

As regards this clonotype: A much larger clone is a single base away; this may be a read error. V gene TRBV5-1 combines with J gene TRBJ2-5; D possibly corresponds to TRBD2 (5 bases). Trimming left V 4 bases short and J 2 bases short, with 15 bases between. The CDR3 runs 15 residues. Germline loops: CDR1 SGHRS, CDR2 YFSETQ. CDR3 nucleotides: TGCGCCAGCAGCCACCGGCGGGCCTCTCAAGAGACCCAGTACTTC. This codes for CASSHRRASQETQYF.

The V call is TRBV28, the J call TRBJ1-5, with TRBD1 matching over 10 bases. This CDR3 contains 16 residues. Germline V CDR1 and CDR2: MDHEN, SYDVKM. V trimming: 3 bases; J trimming: 7 bases; junction bases outside the gene matches: 9. This CDR3 reads CASSFMGQGFHQPQHF. The CDR3 DNA reads as TGTGCCAGCAGTTTCATGGGACAGGGGTTTCACCAGCCCCAGCATTTT. The full variable domain, with the rest looked up from reference TRBV28 and TRBJ1-5, is DVKVTQSSRYLVKRTGEKVFLECVQDMDHENMFWYRQDPGLGLRLIYFSYDVKMKEKGDIPEGYSVSREKKERFSLILESASTNQTSMYLCASSFMGQGFHQPQHFGDGTRLSIL.

This clonotype was counted many times. V usage is TRBV19 and J usage is TRBJ1-2; possible D gene TRBD1, 6 bases. There are 12 residues in the CDR3. Germline loops: CDR1 LNHDA, CDR2 SQIVND (reference sequence). With 10 bases removed from V and 2 bases from J, the gap between germline ends came to 11 bases. The CDR3 DNA follows: TGTGCCACAAGGACAGAAAACTATGGCTACACCTTC. Protein: CATRTENYGYTF.

The chain carries TRBV29-1 and TRBJ2-2; no definite D call. CDR3 size: 14 residues. From germline, CDR1 is SQVTM and CDR2 ANQGSEA. Between the trimmed V and J ends, which lost 7 bases and 0 bases, there was a span of 12 bases. The CDR3 DNA is TGCAGCGCAGCAGTGGGCGCGAACACCGGGGAGCTGTTTTTT. This encodes CSAAVGANTGELFF.

The V call is TRBV10-3, the J call TRBJ2-3, with no clear D. The CDR3 is made up of 12 amino acids. CDR1 and CDR2 (germline): ENHRY, SYGVKD. With 0 bases removed from V and 5 bases from J, the gap between germline ends came to 3 bases. CDR3 amino acids: CAISESIDTQYF. The CDR3 DNA follows: TGTGCCATCAGTGAGTCAATAGATACGCAGTATTTT.

This clonotype was observed at least ten times. Written as DNA, the CDR3 is TGCGCCAGCGGTGACGGGAGCTCGAACACCGGGGAGCTGTTTTTT. This translates into CASGDGSSNTGELFF. The chain employs TRBV5-1 and TRBJ2-2, with D possibly being TRBD2 (6 bases). The CDR3 spans 15 residues. The germline gives CDR1 SGHRS, CDR2 YFSETQ. V lost 7 bases and J 0 bases, leaving 13 bases between the germline ends.

This clonotype was seen once. This sequence joins TRBV2 and TRBJ2-7, with 8 bases lining up with TRBD2. Germline loops: CDR1 SNHLY, CDR2 FYNNEI. The CDR3 consists of 14 residues. V gave up 7 bases and J gave up 2 bases; unmatched junction bases: 7. The chain's CDR3 is CASTVREGTYEQYF. The CDR3 nucleotides are TGTGCCAGCACCGTACGGGAGGGGACCTACGAGCAGTACTTC.

Many counts were recorded for this clonotype. The genes are TRBV20-1 and TRBJ1-2; the D gene is possibly TRBD1 (5 bases). This CDR3 is 12 amino acids long. Germline CDR1 and CDR2: DFQATT and SNEGSKA (reference sequence). The CDR3 nucleotides read TGCAGCGGGGGATCAGGCCTCTATGGCTACACCTTC. Residues: CSGGSGLYGYTF.

The V and J genes are TRBV7-3 and TRBJ1-5; D not resolved. This CDR3 comprises 15 residues. Looked up from germline, CDR1 is SGHTA and CDR2 is FQGTGA. V dropped 0 bases and J dropped 1 base, with 7 bases sitting between them. As DNA, the CDR3 is TGTGCCAGCAGCTTAACCTCGGACAGCAATCAGCCCCAGCATTTT. Translating gives CASSLTSDSNQPQHF.